This record looks at one TCR beta chain sequence and its context. Its antigen is currently not known. The sample holds no much larger clone one base away, and base qualities are not on file. From a lookup of the germline V gene, CDR1 and CDR2 are SGHRS and YFSETQ. The CDR3 contains 16 residues, cysteine and phenylalanine counted. CDR3 DNA only is kept here, 48 bases in frame from base 1. Trimming removed 4 bases from V and 6 bases from J, leaving 22 bases between the germline ends. This sample stems from a study of blood T cell repertoires in COVID-19 (dated by TCRdb to about 2020). About the investigation overall: Samples covering the acute and convalescent phases of COVID-19 were provided by collaborators in the United States, Italy and Spain. The prospective study material was composed of cDNA or gDNA derived from T cells, B-cell-depleted T cells, or PBMCs. Subjects who had been exposed to COVID-19, were actively infected with it, or had recovered from it provided the deeply sampled blood TCRbeta repertoires that made up the dataset. A freely available public database, intended as a resource for researchers studying the immune response to SARS-CoV-2, is where the repertoires were released. Samples were obtained from the ongoing ImmuneRACE study (first 160 participants) and from 1,000 to 1,500 subjects provided by 6 global collaborators. The sample metadata nearly always contained a de-identified subject ID, COVID-19 status, age in years and sex. Where HLA class I and class II types were available, the types were taken from metadata supplied by the sample provider, not from assay-based typing.

Each collaborating institution followed its own protocols to collect whole blood in K2EDTA tubes. For TCRbeta analysis, collaborators shipped samples in one of three forms: frozen whole blood, isolated PBMCs, or DNA extracted from either of those sample types. TCRbeta CDR3 regions were amplified from genomic DNA using the immunoSEQ Assay, a bias-controlled multiplex PCR. In the original analysis: The number of nucleated cells in each sample was estimated by amplification of reference gene primers within the assay. Sequence reads were collapsed and filtered to measure the absolute abundance of every unique TCRbeta CDR3 rearrangement. Productive Simpson clonality was computed per sample as the square root of Simpson's diversity index over productive rearrangements. The clones in this table, taken by TCRdb from immuneACCESS, are in-frame only. Not every clone is retained; where verified, under half of the shortfall comes from an unresolved V gene, and the cause of the rest is unknown. V, J and clone size were drawn from that table, and D and trimming were deduced from the DNA. The sample yields 300,000 to 450,000 clones; 85% were counted once. The ten most abundant clones make up under 4% of the sample.

Beyond this particular receptor, the publication reports: Clinical and demographic metadata were provided uncurated, with the amount varying by source and participant.

This TCR was recovered from a young woman with acute or convalescent COVID-19. The chain employs TRBV5-1 and TRBJ1-1, with TRBD1 tentatively as D gene (5 bases match). Sequencing used peripheral blood. The nucleotides read TGCGCCAGCAGCAGAGCAGCGGGACGGATTAACGCTGAAGCTTTCTTT. Its translation reads: CASSRAAGRINAEAFF.